The clone carrying this TCR beta chain was detected once. What it binds is not known. Germline V gives CDR1 LNHNV, CDR2 YYDKDF (reference sequence). The V end lost 3 bases, the J end lost 2 bases, and 10 bases lay between the germline ends. The CDR3 is made up of 15 amino acids. Clones were read by immunoSEQ multiplex PCR, and TCRdb kept only the in-frame ones, dropping some. Of around 450,000 clones listed, 85% to 90% are singletons. Treatment defined: roughly 19 received Ad26.COV2.S at low or high dose, single or two shots; about 5 received placebo; per-sample allocation not given. Day 63 following the first vaccine or placebo injection was when the samples were taken. This entry is derived from a study of Ad26.COV2.S vaccination and SARS-CoV-2 variants. Overall study findings and caveats: TCR breadth and depth estimates may have understated total T cell responses.

The receptor was derived from a person aged 18-65 years who received the Ad26.COV2.S COVID-19 vaccine or a placebo. The material sequenced was peripheral blood, taken in a trial of Ad26.COV2.S vaccine versus placebo. This chain uses TRBV15 with TRBJ2-2, with D perhaps TRBD2 (6 bases). The CDR3 sequence: CATSSWRGNTGELFF. For the CDR3, the DNA is TGTGCCACCAGCAGCTGGCGGGGTAACACCGGGGAGCTGTTTTTT. Full variable domain (missing parts from reference TRBV15 and TRBJ2-2): DAMVIQNPRYQVTQFGKPVTLSCSQTLNHNVMYWYQQKSSQAPKLLFHYYDKDFNNEADTPDNFQSRRPNTSFCFLDIRSPGLGDTAMYLCATSSWRGNTGELFFGEGSRLTVL.